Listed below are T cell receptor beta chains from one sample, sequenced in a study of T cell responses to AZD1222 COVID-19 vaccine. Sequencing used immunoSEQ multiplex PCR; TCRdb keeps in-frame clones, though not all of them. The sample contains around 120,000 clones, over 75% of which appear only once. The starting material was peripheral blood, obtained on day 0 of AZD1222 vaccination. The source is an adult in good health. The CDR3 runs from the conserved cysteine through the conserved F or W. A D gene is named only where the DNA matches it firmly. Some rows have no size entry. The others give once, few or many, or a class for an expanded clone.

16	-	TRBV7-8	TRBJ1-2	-	CASSTSYRVPSSGYTF	TGTGCCAGCAGCACTAGTTACAGGGTCCCCTCCTCAGGCTACACCTTC
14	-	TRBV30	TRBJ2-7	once	CALSKQGEPRKQYF	TGTGCCTTGTCGAAACAGGGAGAACCTAGGAAGCAGTACTTC
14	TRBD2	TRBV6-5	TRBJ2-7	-	CASRGLAGSYEQYF	TGTGCCAGCAGGGGACTAGCGGGCTCCTACGAGCAGTACTTC
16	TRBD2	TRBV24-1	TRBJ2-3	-	CATSAGLAGGPATQYF	TGTGCCACCAGTGCGGGACTAGCGGGAGGGCCGGCCACGCAGTATTTT
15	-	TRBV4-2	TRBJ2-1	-	CASSSGLRSYNEQFF	TGTGCCAGCAGCTCCGGGCTACGCTCCTACAATGAGCAGTTCTTC
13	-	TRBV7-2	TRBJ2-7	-	CASSLEETYEQYF	TGTGCCAGCAGCTTAGAGGAGACCTACGAGCAGTACTTC
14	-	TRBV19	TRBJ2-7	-	CASSIVRASLTSEF	TGTGCCAGTAGTATAGTCCGAGCGAGCCTCACGTCAGAATTC
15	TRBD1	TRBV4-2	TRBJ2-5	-	CASSQASGTGETQYF	TGTGCCAGCAGCCAAGCGAGTGGGACAGGGGAGACCCAGTACTTC
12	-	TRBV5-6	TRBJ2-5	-	CASSRYDSNPYF	TGTGCCAGCAGCCGATATGACTCCAACCCGTACTTC
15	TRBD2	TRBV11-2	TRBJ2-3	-	CASSLFTAGGDTQYF	TGTGCCAGCAGCTTATTTACCGCGGGGGGAGATACGCAGTATTTT
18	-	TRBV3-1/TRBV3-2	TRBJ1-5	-	CASSQDKTSGQGGQPQHF	TGTGCCAGCAGCCAAGACAAAACCTCGGGACAAGGGGGTCAGCCCCAGCATTTT
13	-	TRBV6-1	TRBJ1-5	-	CASSEGNGQPQHF	TGTGCCAGCAGTGAAGGAAATGGTCAGCCCCAGCATTTT
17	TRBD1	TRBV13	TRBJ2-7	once	CASSPTGAGTGDNEQYF	TGTGCCAGCAGCCCAACTGGCGCGGGGACAGGGGATAACGAGCAGTACTTC
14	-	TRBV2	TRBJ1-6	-	CASRPTGQNSPLHF	TGTGCCAGCAGACCCACAGGGCAGAATTCACCCCTCCACTTT
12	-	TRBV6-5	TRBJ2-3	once	CASREWADTQYF	TGTGCCAGCAGGGAGTGGGCAGATACGCAGTATTTT
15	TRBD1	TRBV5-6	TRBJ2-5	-	CASSETGGTQETQYF	TGTGCCAGCAGCGAAACAGGGGGTACTCAAGAGACCCAGTACTTC
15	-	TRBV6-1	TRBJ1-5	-	CASSEAGQGGQPQHF	TGTGCCAGCAGTGAAGCCGGGCAGGGCGGGCAGCCCCAGCATTTT
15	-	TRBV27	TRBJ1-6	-	CASSLLSGSFSPLHF	TGTGCCAGCAGTCTACTTTCAGGGAGTTTTTCACCCCTCCACTTT
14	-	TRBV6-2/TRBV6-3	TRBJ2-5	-	CASSFPSGRETQYF	TGTGCCAGCAGTTTCCCTTCGGGAAGGGAGACCCAGTACTTC